This T cell receptor beta chain was identified in a study of T and B cells in COVID-19 patients. Study details: Blood was sampled from COVID-19 patients who were either actively infected or recovered. Median age was approximately 33 years in the recovered cohort and 67 years in the active-infection cohort.

In its sample, this clonotype ranks as medium-sized. Blood genomic DNA input for TRB amplification was about 250-550 ng. BIOMED2 TRB-A/B primer pools were used in multiplex TRB PCR. TCRdb reanalysed the multiplex PCR reads using MiXCR and keeps one entry per CDR3 protein. The sample has a few thousand distinct CDR3 sequences; just under 20% are singletons. Germline CDR1 MNHEY, CDR2 SVGEGT. V was shortened by 5 bases and J by 2 bases, with 13 bases between the two germline ends. The CDR3 runs to 15 residues. Source material: blood. This sequence joins TRBV6-2 or TRBV6-3 and TRBJ2-1; D remains unclear. The source of this sequence is a human donor who had recovered from COVID-19. CDR3 nucleotides: TGTGCCAGCAGTGTGGGCCGTCAGACCTACAATGAGCAGTTCTTC. Translating it yields CASSVGRQTYNEQFF.